This T cell receptor beta chain was obtained from a study of T-cell reconstitution after alpha-beta-depleted transplantation in children (dated by TCRdb to 2015 to 2016). For the study in its entirety: The study quantitatively tracked T-cell immune reconstitution after TCRalphabeta/CD19-depleted allogeneic hematopoietic cell transplantation in children using TCR repertoire profiling. The paper as a whole reports these results and caveats: About two months after transplant, the apparently early recovery of alphabetaT-cell counts reportedly depended on just several hundred clones that had expanded rapidly and came from non-depleted graft cells. In some patients, high TCRbeta diversity at day 60 was attributed to recipient T cells and intrathymic progenitors that had survived conditioning. The frequencies of hyperexpanded clones fell over the following months, and after one year, T-cell counts and TCRbeta diversity were mostly attributed to newly produced T cells.

The CDR3 has 15 amino acids, counting the end cysteine and phenylalanine. Only CDR3 DNA is held: 45 bases, read in frame from base 1. Here V drops 2 bases and J drops 4 bases, and the junction holds 7 bases not matched to any gene. Sequences MGHRA (CDR1) and YSYEKL (CDR2) are obtained from the germline V gene. Regarding this clonotype: Its antigen remains unidentified. Base qualities are not at hand, and no much larger clone is one base apart.

The sample's treatment or condition label is to be understood as: allogeneic hematopoietic cell transplantation with graft depleted of TCRalphabeta T cells and CD19 B cells. TCRalphabeta/CD19-depleted allogeneic hematopoietic cell grafts were given to the transplant recipients, all of whom were children. The library came from PCR. Sequencing took place on an Illumina HiSeq 2500. TCR libraries were prepared with molecular barcoding, using unique molecular identifiers to normalize TCRbeta repertoire quantification. TCRdb reprocessed the public reads (quality trimming at Q25 with fastp, clone calling with MiXCR) and kept in-frame beta chains. CDR3 protein duplicates are merged, each entry listing the most common genes and DNA. The sample table records 90,000 to 100,000 distinct CDR3 sequences; less than 25% of these occur just once. In total, the top ten clones hold about 20% of the sample.

The sequencing here drew on PBMCs, taken before TCRalphabeta/CD19-depleted stem cell transplant. The chain employs TRBV4-1 and TRBJ2-7, with TRBD2 identical over 8 junction bases. The sequence derives from a boy younger than 10 with acute lymphoblastic leukemia, due to receive a stem cell transplant. The DNA sequence reads TGCGCCAGCAGCCAACCGGGACTAGGGGATTACGAGCAGTACTTC. This gives the protein CASSQPGLGDYEQYF.